This T cell receptor (beta chain) derives from a study of blood T cell repertoires in COVID-19. Produced via immunoSEQ multiplex PCR; TCRdb's table is partial and in-frame only. The sample includes about 49,000 clones, 68% of them seen just once. This CDR3 is built from 12 residues. The V gene lost 8 bases and the J gene lost 3 bases, with 11 bases spanning the gap. Germline loops: CDR1 MNHNY, CDR2 SVGAGI (reference sequence). The chain has TRBV6-6 and TRBJ2-7, with a tentative D call TRBD1 (6 bases). Sequencing used peripheral blood. The clonotype comes from a woman between 70 and 85 years old with acute or convalescent COVID-19. The CDR3 loop is CASLDSFYEQYF. CDR3 nucleotide sequence: TGTGCCAGCTTGGACAGCTTCTACGAGCAGTACTTC.